This T cell receptor (beta chain) was found in a study of cytomegalovirus exposure and HLA in healthy donors (dated by TCRdb to 2015 to 2018). Some background on the complete study: An earlier analysis of approximately 640 of the donors reported about 290 Gb of sequence data and approximately 110 million unique TCR beta sequences from some 180 million T cells. A later analysis re-examined previously published TCR beta repertoires from several hundred donors and added high-resolution HLA genotyping to investigate patterns of TCR occurrence. Genome-wide SNP genotypes for about 65% of the roughly 670 donors were used in a later genetic analysis, which treated that subset as a discovery cohort. Because of strong linkage in the cohort, roughly five DR-DQ haplotypes were treated as single units for association and clustering. The later analysis used no new phenotypic data to find candidate immune exposures, relying instead on TCR beta sequences and their occurrence across donors. Among the roughly 370 genotyped donors, around 81% belonged to the genetic ancestry cluster associated with self-reported Caucasian donors. All discovery cohort repertoires had been generated using a single sequencing platform. The number of typed donors differed by locus: about 620-640 for A, B, C, DRB1 and DQB1; 522 for DQA1; some 590 for DPA1; and roughly 470 for DPB1. The aim of the study was to test whether cataloging public T cell receptors could identify signatures of past pathogen exposure. On average, around 240,000 unique TCR beta nucleotide sequences were sequenced per donor among a few hundred genotyped donors of the cohort, with around 19% of those sequences being non-productive. An early release covering 550 to 650 HLA-typed donors comprised about 300 gigabases of sequencing data and about 90 million unique TCR sequences. HLA typing covered class I and class II loci at four-digit resolution. High-throughput TCR immunosequencing, statistical association of individual TCRs with disease status, and machine learning were combined to predict cytomegalovirus infection status. In addition to the first cohort of approximately 650 subjects, a separate validation cohort of about 120 different subjects was used. Donor age, sex, ethnicity and CMV serostatus were compiled together with the repertoire data. The study profiled the T cell repertoires of fewer than 850 subjects by immunosequencing and related them to cytomegalovirus serostatus. An earlier analysis of approximately 580 of the donors used high-throughput TCR beta sequencing to judge whether each TCR beta V gene segment behaved as functional or pseudogenic. The full study reports these points: A later analysis found that HLA-associated TCR beta chains were more clonally expanded and had lower generation probabilities than equally common non-associated chains. Compared with the approximately 600-donor mean, donors in an Asian-associated ancestry cluster had fewer N-insertions in productive TCRs, according to a later genetic analysis. Roughly uniform sequencing depth across donors was assumed in presence/absence analyses, although this assumption may not hold. Because the 87-base-pair reads could not distinguish some IMGT-functional V segments, including TRBV6-2 and TRBV6-3, those segments were excluded. The only immune exposure information available for the cohort was CMV serostatus. Because some donors lacked HLA typing at each locus, the association tests relied only on the typed subset. Across donors, most TCR sequences were observed very rarely, whereas some public TCRs were present in many individuals. Correlated functional status among segregating V segments might reflect linkage disequilibrium, but an unknown experimental factor could not be ruled out. Cytomegalovirus status was reported to be diagnosed by the classifier with high specificity and sensitivity in both the original and validation cohorts. In a later analysis, about 17,000 TCR beta sequences were associated with specific HLA alleles at a false discovery rate of 0.05. The earlier analysis of 587 of the donors excluded roughly 16 rarely observed V segments, including chromosome 9 orphons, because counts were too low. According to a later analysis, most CMV-associated TCR beta chains appeared to be HLA-restricted, and the HLA associations seemed to be driven largely by CMV exposure. A further reported finding was that TCR beta sequences accurately predicted the HLA-A and HLA-B alleles for most subjects in the first cohort. Strong co-occurrence of HLA alleles, especially DR and DQ, made assigning TCR associations to individual alleles difficult. A later genetic analysis associated a missense DCLRE1C variant with V-gene and J-gene trimming of TCR beta chains, and an independent cohort replicated the association. Several of the top co-occurrence clusters appeared to be linked to parvovirus B19, influenza, CMV and Epstein-Barr virus, according to a later analysis. In the study, around 150 TCR beta chains were listed as associated with cytomegalovirus. In an earlier analysis of approximately 600 of the donors, most TCR beta V segments were observed in productive rearrangements about 87% or about 30% of the time, broadly matching IMGT annotations. The authors suggested that the approach could potentially be extended to other disease states and immunological phenotypes. This cohort had only TCR beta chains sequenced, and the lack of alpha or paired-chain data limited which features could be detected. A group of highly shared sequence variants was considered likely to be a technical artifact of the sequencing pipeline. According to a later analysis, TCR association rates differed among HLA loci, with DRB1 alleles showing the most associated TCRs and HLA-C alleles showing the fewest. In vitro tests confirmed that three of the cytomegalovirus-associated TCR beta chains recognize cytomegalovirus antigens.

The library came from the immunoSEQ multiplex PCR assay. For the multiplex PCR, a mixture combining 60 forward primers for TCR Vbeta segments and 13 reverse primers for TCR Jbeta segments was used. The CDR3 region of rearranged TCR beta genes was amplified from genomic DNA with a multiplex PCR assay. The Illumina HiSeq System was used to sequence the amplified TCR beta libraries as 87-base-pair reads. For the original study's pipeline: A later analysis counted around 72 million unique TCR beta chains across the 550 to 800 repertoires, and around 9.9 million of these chains were shared by at least two donors. A nearest-neighbor algorithm error-corrected the raw reads and collapsed the reads into unique sequences, merging closely related sequences to remove PCR and sequencing errors. V, D and J gene segments were assigned by aligning CDR3 sequences to IMGT reference sequences. For a sequence to be retained, at least a six-nucleotide match to both a V gene segment and a J gene segment was required. A rearrangement counted as productive if the CDR3 had no stop codons and remained in frame with V and J, and every other rearrangement counted as non-productive. Following IMGT convention, CDR3 was defined as the stretch from the second conserved V-encoded cysteine up to the conserved J-encoded phenylalanine. Sequences without an unambiguous match to a single V gene segment were excluded from the earlier analysis of almost 600 of the donors. An earlier analysis of 587 of the donors classified V segments as functional when productive rearrangements were above 56.7% and as segregating when the standard deviation between donors was above 5%. A statistical classification framework was built for diagnosing cytomegalovirus status from the catalog of TCR beta chain sequences. In a later analysis, V and J genes were assigned by comparing TCR nucleotide sequences against IMGT/GENE-DB human TR gene sequences. Using the TCRdist pipeline, a later analysis assigned CDR3 sequences along with most-parsimonious VDJ recombination scenarios. A later analysis defined each TCR beta chain by its CDR3 amino acid sequence plus V-gene family, and excluded reads lacking a unique V-gene family. A later analysis removed 550 to 700 highly shared, low-generation-probability nucleotide sequences to deal with suspected cross-contamination and a sequencing artifact. In a later analysis, a clonal expansion index for each public chain was calculated from normalized within-repertoire ranks of inferred template counts. Generation probabilities in a later analysis came from a VDJ recombination model fitted to out-of-frame rearrangements, and those results were checked against IGoR. Hypergeometric tests were used in a later analysis to score TCR-TCR, TCR-HLA and TCR-CMV co-occurrence, with a repertoire-size bias correction applied to the TCR pairs. A later analysis estimated false discovery rates by permuting HLA or CMV assignments 20 times. In a later analysis, co-occurring TCRs were grouped using DBSCAN, and TCRdist sequence similarity was added for clustering within HLA-allele-positive subsets. For co-occurrence clustering, repertoires with fewer than 30,000 or more than 120,000 public chains were excluded, along with 4 to 6 repertoires with anomalous nucleotide sharing. Here the immuneACCESS table is served through TCRdb, limited to in-frame sequences with V and J called. Missing clones are a known gap in these copies; in checked studies unresolved V genes cover under half, and the rest lacks a known reason. Clone size and the V and J calls come from that table; the DNA yielded D and trimming. In all, the sample holds about 260,000 clones, and approximately 85% of those were seen once. 2% to 2.5% of the sample belongs to the ten largest clones.

The germline V gene provides CDR1 LGHNA and CDR2 YSLEER. There are 16 amino acids in the CDR3, from cysteine to phenylalanine inclusive. The read is trimmed to its CDR3 DNA, 48 bases read in frame from base 1. For this chain, trimming is 3 bases at the V end and 7 bases at the J end, and the number of junction bases without a gene match is 7. In total, more than 500 healthy bone marrow donors made up the cohort. All cohort members were sampled while nominally healthy, although unrecorded immune exposures were likely present. The donor was CMV seropositive and belonged to the group of a few hundred seropositive cohort members. Each donor provided a peripheral blood sample, and peripheral blood mononuclear cells were used for TCR beta sequencing. Genomic DNA extraction from the blood cell samples was performed with the Qiagen DNeasy Blood Extraction Kit. As to this clone: This receptor's antigen is unknown. There are no base qualities to consult, and no much larger clone falls within one base.

Source material: PBMCs. This TCR was recovered from a woman aged 40 to 55 in good health and CMV-seropositive. The chain is assembled from TRBV4-3 and TRBJ2-1; 12 of the junction bases match TRBD2. The nucleotides are TGCGCCAGCAGCCACACGACTAGCGGGAGAGGGAATGAGCAGTTCTTC. This encodes CASSHTTSGRGNEQFF.